This TCR beta chain derives from a study of Graves' ophthalmopathy and Graves' hyperthyroidism (dated by TCRdb to 2016 to 2018). About the investigation overall: Peripheral blood was collected at initial diagnosis, prior to any treatment. TCR beta repertoire signatures were used to distinguish Graves' ophthalmopathy from Graves' hyperthyroidism and to predict progression to ophthalmopathy. In total, 135 blood samples were TCR-sequenced: 40 to 45 ophthalmopathy, some 75 hyperthyroidism and 17 hyperthyroidism-to-ophthalmopathy patients. To explore V-J signatures distinguishing ophthalmopathy from hyperthyroidism, a discovery set of more than 95 patients (roughly 45 ophthalmopathy, 55 to 60 stable hyperthyroidism) was enrolled. An independent validation cohort was composed of around 19 hyperthyroidism patients and around 16 patients who later progressed from hyperthyroidism to ophthalmopathy. In six hyperthyroidism patients, T-cell repertoires of thyroid tissue and blood were compared. After sampling, hyperthyroidism patients received methimazole starting at 30 mg daily, and ophthalmopathy patients received high-dose intravenous methylprednisolone.

Ophthalmopathy patients had moderately to severely active disease, Clinical Activity Score of at least 3, NOSPECS grade of at least 4, and disease duration under 3 months. Patients with other autoimmune diseases, uncontrolled infections, pregnancy or lactation were excluded from the study. Clinical symptoms, serum thyroxine, TRAb, thyroid ultrasound and orbital computed tomography were used for diagnosis. Ficoll-Paque density gradient centrifugation was used to isolate PBMCs from about 10 ml of fresh peripheral blood. Trizol reagent was used to extract the total RNA, and its quality was then checked on an Agilent 2100 Bioanalyzer. What the authors observed across the whole study: In validation, the model predicted ophthalmopathy progression with nearly 71% sensitivity and about 73% specificity; around twelve predicted patients were CT-confirmed with GO in a median of 6.5 months. No statistical method was used to set the sample size in advance, and the investigators knew which group each participant was assigned to. In cross-validation, the 13-signature model distinguished ophthalmopathy from stable hyperthyroidism with approximately 90% sensitivity and approximately 81% specificity, and in the test set the corresponding values were approximately 80% and 75%. Most of the expanded thyroid clonotypes with a frequency above 0.001 were also detected in blood, and it was suggested that the thyroid immune response may be reflected by blood repertoires.

TCR beta CDR3 regions were amplified from RNA transcripts for repertoire sequencing. The first round of RT-PCR was done with HTBI primers and the Qiagen OneStep RT-PCR kit, and was followed by a second round of multiplex PCR, then size selection and purification. Libraries were sequenced on an Illumina HiSeq2000 using paired-end 100 bp reads. In the paper's pipeline: Reads were processed with SOAPnuke, discarding reads with adapters, uncalled bases, mean Phred below 15, or no exact constant-primer or identifier match. COPE v1.2.5 was used to merge the high-quality paired reads. Clonotypes were defined as unique nucleotide sequences and were aligned to IMGT TRB V, D and J references using MiTCR v1.1. The analysis was limited to V-J combinations with a frequency above 0.0001, which together covered approximately 99% of repertoires. For each V-J combination, a TCR clonal expansion and chaos score was defined as the ratio of F50 clonal expansion to chaos observed in the TCRdist matrix. Welch's t-statistics and random forest were used to reduce features to about 14 V-J combinations, which were fed into a naive Bayes classifier. The Morisita-Horn index was used to measure how similar the thyroid and blood repertoires were. TCRdb trimmed public reads at Q25 via fastp, called clones via MiXCR and kept in-frame beta chains. A single entry per CDR3 protein holds the most common genes and DNA from its merged rows. The V and J calls, along with clone size, are taken from TCRdb and not from the paper's own processing. This sample gives 200,000 to 250,000 distinct CDR3 sequences in total; around 50% of them show up just once. Jointly, the top ten make up around 47% of the sample.

As to this clonotype: Its antigen remains unidentified. Per-base quality was not reported, and no clone a single base away is much larger than it.

The sequence derives from an adult man with Graves' ophthalmopathy. Sequenced sample: peripheral blood.

The CDR3 protein sequence reads: CASGSTTTNEKLFF. The base sequence is TGTGCCAGCGGATCGACAACAACTAATGAAAAACTGTTTTTT. The sequence is built from TRBV25-1 and TRBJ1-4, with the D gene too uncertain to name. From the cysteine through the phenylalanine, the CDR3 covers 14 amino acids. Of all the DNA, just the CDR3 is kept, 42 bases in frame from base 1. The germline V gene gives CDR1 as MGHDK and CDR2 as SYGVNS. The junction carries 10 bases between V and J, which are trimmed by 8 bases and 0 bases respectively.